This T cell receptor beta chain was identified in a study of T cell responses to AZD1222 COVID-19 vaccine. Repertoires were generated with immunoSEQ multiplex PCR, while TCRdb's copy carries only in-frame clones and drops some. The table lists 200,000 to 250,000 clones, 85% to 95% of them singletons. For this clone: Its antigen is still unknown.

The CDR3 contains 15 residues. V was shortened by 4 bases and J by 3 bases, with 13 bases between the two germline ends. The germline CDR1 and CDR2 sequences are SGHTA and FQGNSA. The study, taken as a whole, reports: White British people made up most donors, females outnumbered males, and clonal diversity was possibly underestimated.

The specimen comprised peripheral blood, sampled on day 0 of MenACWY control vaccination. This receptor was taken from an adult in good health. The J gene is TRBJ1-5, the V gene TRBV7-2, with a possible D match to TRBD1 (5 bases). Written as DNA, the CDR3 is TGTGCCAGCAGCTCCGGGGGGGTTTTCAATCAGCCCCAGCATTTT. Translation gives CASSSGGVFNQPQHF.